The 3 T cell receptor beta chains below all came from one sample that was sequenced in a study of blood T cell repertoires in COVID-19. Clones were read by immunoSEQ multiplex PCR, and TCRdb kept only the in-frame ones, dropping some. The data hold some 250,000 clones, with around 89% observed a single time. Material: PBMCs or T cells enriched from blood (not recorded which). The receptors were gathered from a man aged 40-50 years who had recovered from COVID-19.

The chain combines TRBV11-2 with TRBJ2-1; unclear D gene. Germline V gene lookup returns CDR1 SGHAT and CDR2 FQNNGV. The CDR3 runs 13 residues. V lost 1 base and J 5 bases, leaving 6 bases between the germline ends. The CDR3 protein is CASSLGVNNEQFF. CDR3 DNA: TGTGCCAGCAGCTTAGGAGTAAACAATGAGCAGTTCTTC.

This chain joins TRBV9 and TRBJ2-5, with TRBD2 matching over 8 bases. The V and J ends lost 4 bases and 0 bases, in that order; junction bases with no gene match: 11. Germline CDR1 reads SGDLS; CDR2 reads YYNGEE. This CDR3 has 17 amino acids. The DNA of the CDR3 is TGTGCCAGCAGCCCCAGATTGGGACTAGAGTACCAAGAGACCCAGTACTTC. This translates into CASSPRLGLEYQETQYF.

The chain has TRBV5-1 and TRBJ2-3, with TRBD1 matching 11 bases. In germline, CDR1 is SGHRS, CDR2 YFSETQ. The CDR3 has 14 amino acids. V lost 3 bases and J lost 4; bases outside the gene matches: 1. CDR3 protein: CASSWGQGADTQYF. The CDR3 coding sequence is TGCGCCAGCAGCTGGGGACAGGGGGCAGATACGCAGTATTTT.